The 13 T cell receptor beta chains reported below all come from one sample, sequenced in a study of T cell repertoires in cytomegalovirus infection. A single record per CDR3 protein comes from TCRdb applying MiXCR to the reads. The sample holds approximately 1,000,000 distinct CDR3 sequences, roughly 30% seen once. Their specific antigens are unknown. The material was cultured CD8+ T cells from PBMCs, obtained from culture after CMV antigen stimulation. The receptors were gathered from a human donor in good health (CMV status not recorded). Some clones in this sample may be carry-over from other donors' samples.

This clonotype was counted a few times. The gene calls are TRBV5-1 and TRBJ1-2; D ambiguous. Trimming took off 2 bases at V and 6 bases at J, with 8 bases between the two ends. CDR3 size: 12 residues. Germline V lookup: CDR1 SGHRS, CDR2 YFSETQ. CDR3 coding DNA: TGCGCCAGCAGCTTCAGTGAGGATGGCTACACCTTC. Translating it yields CASSFSEDGYTF.

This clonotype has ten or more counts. The CDR3 sequence: CASSRTGSYEQYF. For the CDR3, the DNA is TGTGCCAGCAGTCGGACAGGCTCTTACGAGCAGTACTTC. This sequence joins TRBV27 and TRBJ2-7; 7 nucleotides match TRBD1. The germline gives CDR1 MNHEY, CDR2 SMNVEV (reference sequence). CDR3 size: 13 residues. Trimming took 5 bases from V and 4 from J; bases not matched to a gene: 5.

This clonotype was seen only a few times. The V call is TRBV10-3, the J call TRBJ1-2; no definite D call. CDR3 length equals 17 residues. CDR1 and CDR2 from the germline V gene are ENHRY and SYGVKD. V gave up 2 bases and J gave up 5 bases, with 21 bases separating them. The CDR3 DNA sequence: TGTGCCATCAGTGAGGCCCCAAAGGTGGAAGCTGAGTATGGCTACACCTTC. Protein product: CAISEAPKVEAEYGYTF.

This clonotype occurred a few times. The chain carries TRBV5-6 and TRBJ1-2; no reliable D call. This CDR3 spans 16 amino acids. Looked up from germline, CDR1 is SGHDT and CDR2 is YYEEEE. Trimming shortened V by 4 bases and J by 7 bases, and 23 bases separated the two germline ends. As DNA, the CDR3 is TGTGCCAGCAGCCCCCTCCTCCTGACTGGCGAGGCTGGCTACACCTTC. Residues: CASSPLLLTGEAGYTF.

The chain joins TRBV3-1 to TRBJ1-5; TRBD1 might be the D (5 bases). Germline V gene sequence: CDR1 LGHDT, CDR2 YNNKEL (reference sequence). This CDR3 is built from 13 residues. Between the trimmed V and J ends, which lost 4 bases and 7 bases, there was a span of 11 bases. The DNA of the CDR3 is TGTGCCAGCAGCCCTGCGAGGGGCCAGCCCCAGCATTTT. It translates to CASSPARGQPQHF. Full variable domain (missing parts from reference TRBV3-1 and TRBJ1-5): DTAVSQTPKYLVTQMGNDKSIKCEQNLGHDTMYWYKQDSKKFLKIMFSYNNKELIINETVPNRFSPKSPDKAHLNLHINSLELGDSAVYFCASSPARGQPQHFGDGTRLSIL.

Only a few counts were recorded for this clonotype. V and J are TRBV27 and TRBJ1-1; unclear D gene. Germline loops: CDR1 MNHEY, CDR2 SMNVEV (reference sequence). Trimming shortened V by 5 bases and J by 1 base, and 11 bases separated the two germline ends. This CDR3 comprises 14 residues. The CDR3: CASSRVASNTEAFF. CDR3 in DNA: TGTGCCAGCAGTCGAGTCGCCTCGAACACTGAAGCTTTCTTT.

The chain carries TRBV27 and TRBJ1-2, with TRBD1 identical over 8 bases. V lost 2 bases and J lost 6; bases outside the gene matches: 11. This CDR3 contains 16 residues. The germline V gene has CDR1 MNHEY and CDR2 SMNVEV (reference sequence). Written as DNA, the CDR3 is TGTGCCAGCAGTTTACTCGGACAGGGCCTTGGAAATGGCTACACCTTC. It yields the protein CASSLLGQGLGNGYTF.

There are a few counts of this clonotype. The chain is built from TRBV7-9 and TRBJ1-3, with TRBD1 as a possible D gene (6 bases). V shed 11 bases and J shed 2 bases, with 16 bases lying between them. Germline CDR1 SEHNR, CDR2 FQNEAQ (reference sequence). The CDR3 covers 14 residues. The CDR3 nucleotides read TGTGCCGGCCCCGACAGGTCCCCTGGAAACACCATATATTTT. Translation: CAGPDRSPGNTIYF.

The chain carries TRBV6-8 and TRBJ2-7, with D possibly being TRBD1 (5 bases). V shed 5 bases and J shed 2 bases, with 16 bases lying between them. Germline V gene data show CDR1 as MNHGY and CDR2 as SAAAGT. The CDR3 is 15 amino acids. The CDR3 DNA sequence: TGTGCCAGCAGTGGACACCACCTAATAACCTACGAGCAGTACGTC. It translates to CASSGHHLITYEQYV.

The CDR3 spells CASSEVGYSGNTIYF. In DNA, the CDR3 is TGTGCCAGCAGTGAAGTCGGCTACTCTGGAAACACCATATATTTT. The V gene is TRBV2, the J gene TRBJ1-3; D is uncertain. The CDR3 loop spans 15 amino acids. The V end lost 1 base, the J end lost 0 bases, and 7 bases lay between the germline ends. Germline CDR1 and CDR2: SNHLY and FYNNEI.

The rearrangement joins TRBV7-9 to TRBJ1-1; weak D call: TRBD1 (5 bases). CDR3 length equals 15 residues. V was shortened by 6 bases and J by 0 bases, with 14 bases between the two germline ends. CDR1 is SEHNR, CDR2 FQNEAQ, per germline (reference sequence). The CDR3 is CASRLPGKMNTEAFF. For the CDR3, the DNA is TGTGCCAGCAGATTACCAGGGAAAATGAACACTGAAGCTTTCTTT. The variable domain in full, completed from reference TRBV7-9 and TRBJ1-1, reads DTGVSQNPRHKITKRGQNVTFRCDPISEHNRLYWYRQTLGQGPEFLTYFQNEAQLEKSRLLSDRFSAERPKGSFSTLEIQRTEQGDSAMYLCASRLPGKMNTEAFFGQGTRLTVV.

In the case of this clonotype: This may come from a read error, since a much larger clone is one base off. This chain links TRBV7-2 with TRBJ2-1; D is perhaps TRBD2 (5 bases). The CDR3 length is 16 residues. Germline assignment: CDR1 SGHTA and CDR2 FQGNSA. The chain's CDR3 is CVSSLWAGISYNEQFF. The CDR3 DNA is TGTGTCAGCAGCTTATGGGCCGGGATATCCTACAATGAGCAGTTCTTC.

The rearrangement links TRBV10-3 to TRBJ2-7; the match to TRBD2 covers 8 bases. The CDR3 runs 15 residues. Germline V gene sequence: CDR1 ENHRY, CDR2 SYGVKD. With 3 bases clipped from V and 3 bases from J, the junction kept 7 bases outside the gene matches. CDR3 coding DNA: TGTGCCATCAGTGATGCTAGCGGGTCGAACTACGAGCAGTACGTC. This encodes CAISDASGSNYEQYV.